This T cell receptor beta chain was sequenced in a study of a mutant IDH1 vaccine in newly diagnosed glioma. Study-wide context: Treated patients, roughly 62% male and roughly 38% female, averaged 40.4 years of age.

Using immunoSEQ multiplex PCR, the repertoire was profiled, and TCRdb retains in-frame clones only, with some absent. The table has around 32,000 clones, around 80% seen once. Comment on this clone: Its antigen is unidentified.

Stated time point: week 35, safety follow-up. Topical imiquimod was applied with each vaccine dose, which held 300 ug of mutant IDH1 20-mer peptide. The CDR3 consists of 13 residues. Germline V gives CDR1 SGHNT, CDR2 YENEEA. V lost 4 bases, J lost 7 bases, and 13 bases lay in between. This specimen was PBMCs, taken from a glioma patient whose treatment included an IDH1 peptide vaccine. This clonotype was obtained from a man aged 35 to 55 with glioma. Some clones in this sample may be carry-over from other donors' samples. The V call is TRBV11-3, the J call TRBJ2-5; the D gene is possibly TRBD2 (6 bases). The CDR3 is CASSSASAGTQYF. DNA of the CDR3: TGTGCCAGCAGCTCAGCCTCAGCGGGGACCCAGTACTTC.